One and the same sample provided the 31 T cell receptor beta chains below, sequenced in a study of Ad26.COV2.S vaccination and SARS-CoV-2 variants. Profiled with immunoSEQ multiplex PCR; TCRdb holds only in-frame clones, not every one. The sample yields roughly 320,000 clones, around 84% seen once. The treatment: roughly 19 received Ad26.COV2.S at low or high dose, single or two shots; about 5 received placebo; per-sample allocation not given. Vaccine and placebo recipients were sampled on day 63 after the first injection. The input for sequencing was peripheral blood, taken in a trial of Ad26.COV2.S vaccine versus placebo. These receptors originate from a person between 18 and 60 years old who received the Ad26.COV2.S COVID-19 vaccine or a placebo.

The sample holds one count of this clone. This sequence joins TRBV6-2 or TRBV6-3 and TRBJ2-7, with D hard to call. Germline CDR1 is MNHEY and CDR2 is SVGEGT. This CDR3 comprises 12 residues. With 6 bases removed from V and 2 bases from J, the gap between germline ends came to 8 bases. CDR3 DNA: TGTGCCAGCAGCGTAGAGCCCTACGAGCAGTACTTC. Its translation is CASSVEPYEQYF.

The genes are TRBV30 and TRBJ1-6; 9 bases line up with TRBD1. The V gene's germline CDR1 is GTSNPN and CDR2 SVGIG (reference sequence). This CDR3 spans 15 amino acids. V shed 2 bases, J shed 6 bases, and the junction held 5 bases outside the gene matches. The CDR3 loop is CAWSLTGGGNSPLHF. The DNA for the CDR3 is TGTGCCTGGAGTTTAACAGGGGGCGGTAATTCACCCCTCCACTTT.

V is TRBV4-3 and J is TRBJ2-3; 11 bases match TRBD1. The germline gives CDR1 LGHNA, CDR2 YSLEER. J gave up 3 bases and V 5 bases, and 4 bases lay outside the gene matches. CDR3 length equals 15 residues. CDR3 bases: TGCGCCAGCAGCTCCGGACAGGGGGCAACAGATACGCAGTATTTT. Translation gives CASSSGQGATDTQYF.

The V call is TRBV7-9, the J call TRBJ2-7; TRBD1 matches at 7 bases. Germline V gene lookup returns CDR1 SEHNR and CDR2 FQNEAQ (reference sequence). The trim removed 10 bases at V and 5 bases at J, leaving 8 bases unmatched. This CDR3 is built from 12 residues. The CDR3 protein is CATNRGIDEQYF. The DNA for the CDR3 is TGTGCCACGAACAGGGGTATCGACGAGCAGTACTTC. The entire variable domain, with the rest obtained from reference TRBV7-9 and TRBJ2-7, is as follows: DTGVSQNPRHKITKRGQNVTFRCDPISEHNRLYWYRQTLGQGPEFLTYFQNEAQLEKSRLLSDRFSAERPKGSFSTLEIQRTEQGDSAMYLCATNRGIDEQYFGPGTRLTVT.

The chain joins TRBV3-1 (or the pseudogene TRBV3-2) to TRBJ2-3, with unresolved D. The CDR3 consists of 13 residues. Germline V gene lookup returns CDR1 LGHDT and CDR2 YNNKEL (reference sequence). Deletions cut 0 bases from V and 7 bases from J, with 8 bases between. CDR3 nucleotides: TGTGCCAGCAGCCAAGATCCCCGAAATACGCAGTATTTT. Translating gives CASSQDPRNTQYF.

A single count supports this clone. The CDR3 protein is CASSYSGAGDEKLFF. CDR3 bases: TGTGCCAGCAGTTACTCGGGGGCAGGGGATGAAAAACTGTTTTTT. This sequence joins TRBV6-5 and TRBJ1-4; a possible D gene is TRBD1 (6 bases). V was clipped by 0 bases and J by 6 bases, with 11 bases between them. From germline, CDR1 is MNHEY and CDR2 SVGAGI. The CDR3 loop spans 15 amino acids.

The chain employs TRBV19 and TRBJ2-1; the D is unclear. The V end was cut by 3 bases, the J end by 0 bases, with 12 bases between. CDR1 and CDR2 from the germline V gene are LNHDA and SQIVND (reference sequence). This CDR3 is 16 amino acids long. CDR3 sequence (DNA): TGTGCCAGTAGTATCGCCCGGTCTCGCTCCTACAATGAGCAGTTCTTC. This gives the protein CASSIARSRSYNEQFF.

The V and J genes are TRBV5-1 and TRBJ1-4, with 9 bases lining up with TRBD1. CDR1 and CDR2 from the germline V gene are SGHRS and YFSETQ. The CDR3 consists of 17 residues. Trimming at V came to 1 base and at J to 2 bases, leaving 6 bases not matched to a gene. CDR3 sequence (DNA): TGCGCCAGCAGCTTGACAGGGGGCGTATCGACTAATGAAAAACTGTTTTTT. The encoded protein is CASSLTGGVSTNEKLFF.

V usage is TRBV10-3 and J usage is TRBJ1-3, with D uncertain. The CDR3 is 14 amino acids. Germline CDR1 reads ENHRY; CDR2 reads SYGVKD. The germline V and J ends were trimmed by 7 bases and 0 bases, with 10 bases remaining between them. CDR3 sequence (DNA): TGTGCCATCACGACTGGAAGCTCTGGAAACACCATATATTTT. It is translated as CAITTGSSGNTIYF.

This clone was observed a few times. CDR3 nucleotides: TGTGCCAGTAGTTCCCACACCCACACCGGGGAGCTGTTTTTT. Its translation: CASSSHTHTGELFF. The V call is TRBV19, the J call TRBJ2-2; no clear D gene. Germline CDR1 and CDR2: LNHDA and SQIVND (reference sequence). The CDR3 has 14 residues. Trimming pared 5 bases from V and 3 bases from J, leaving 10 bases between.

V gene TRBV7-2 combines with J gene TRBJ2-2; D not certain. The length of the CDR3 is 14 residues. Germline V gene data show CDR1 as SGHTA and CDR2 as FQGNSA. Trimming took off 5 bases at V and 1 base at J, with 8 bases between the two ends. The CDR3 loop is CASSVQRNTGELFF. The CDR3 DNA follows: TGTGCCAGCAGCGTACAGAGGAACACCGGGGAGCTGTTTTTT.

The chain employs TRBV7-8 and TRBJ1-2; D is ambiguous. V lost 5 bases to trimming and J lost 6 bases, with 16 bases between them. The germline V gene has CDR1 SGHVS and CDR2 FQNEAQ. The CDR3 contains 14 residues. CDR3 nucleotide sequence: TGTGCCAGCAGCCCCCACCAAGGGCAGGATGGCTACACCTTC. Translating gives CASSPHQGQDGYTF.

V and J are TRBV23-1 and TRBJ2-5, with a tentative D call TRBD1 (7 bases). TRBV23-1 is sorted into the ORF group, with uncertain function. This CDR3 comprises 14 residues. With 0 bases removed from V and 5 bases from J, the gap between germline ends came to 10 bases. Here the CDR3 reads CASSQSQGRETQYF. The CDR3 coding sequence is TGCGCCAGCAGTCAATCACAGGGGAGGGAGACCCAGTACTTC.

The chain recombines TRBV7-9 with TRBJ1-2; the D gene is possibly TRBD1 (6 bases). Trimming shortened V by 3 bases and J by 7 bases, and 15 bases separated the two germline ends. CDR3 length: 14 residues. Germline V lookup: CDR1 SEHNR, CDR2 FQNEAQ (reference sequence). CDR3 nucleotide sequence: TGTGCCAGCAGCTTGGGAGGGGGAGGCGCTGGCTACACCTTC. It encodes CASSLGGGGAGYTF. The full variable domain, with the rest looked up from reference TRBV7-9 and TRBJ1-2, is DTGVSQNPRHKITKRGQNVTFRCDPISEHNRLYWYRQTLGQGPEFLTYFQNEAQLEKSRLLSDRFSAERPKGSFSTLEIQRTEQGDSAMYLCASSLGGGGAGYTFGSGTRLTVV.

J is TRBJ2-5 and V is TRBV18; TRBD1 aligns across 9 bases. The CDR3 sequence is 16 residues long. The germline gives CDR1 KGHSH, CDR2 LQKENI. The trim removed 6 bases at V and 5 bases at J, leaving 13 bases unmatched. The CDR3 DNA reads as TGTGCCAGCTCCTTCAATAGGGGACAGGGCATGGAGACCCAGTACTTC. Encoded protein: CASSFNRGQGMETQYF.

V and J are TRBV3-1 (or the pseudogene TRBV3-2) and TRBJ2-7; the D gene is possibly TRBD2 (5 bases). CDR1 LGHDT and CDR2 YNNKEL come from the germline V gene (reference sequence). This CDR3 has 14 amino acids. V was cut by 1 base and J by 5 bases, with 12 bases left in between. CDR3 protein: CASSQVRERDEQYF. The DNA for the CDR3 is TGTGCCAGCAGCCAAGTAAGGGAGAGGGACGAGCAGTACTTC.

This clone has just one count. The chain joins TRBV9 to TRBJ2-1; TRBD2 agrees at 8 bases. The junction had 10 bases not matched to a gene; V was cut back by 4 bases and J by 4 bases. This CDR3 is 16 amino acids long. Germline V gene lookup returns CDR1 SGDLS and CDR2 YYNGEE. CDR3 coding DNA: TGTGCCAGCAGCCCCAGGACTAGCACGATTTACAATGAGCAGTTCTTC. This gives the protein CASSPRTSTIYNEQFF.

This chain joins TRBV6-2 or TRBV6-3 and TRBJ1-1; D call uncertain. This CDR3 has 15 amino acids. Trimming pared 6 bases from V and 1 base from J, leaving 15 bases between. Germline CDR1 MNHEY, CDR2 SVGEGT. CDR3 region: CASSQPGSRNTEAFF. For the CDR3, the DNA is TGTGCCAGCAGCCAACCGGGTTCCCGGAACACTGAAGCTTTCTTT.

V gene TRBV6-5 combines with J gene TRBJ1-2, with D uncertain. The CDR3 runs 13 residues. Germline V gene sequence: CDR1 MNHEY, CDR2 SVGAGI. V was trimmed by 7 bases and J by 3 bases, leaving 12 bases between them. In DNA, the CDR3 is TGTGCCAGCATTAGTGGGAAATACTATGGCTACACCTTC. Its protein product is CASISGKYYGYTF.

This clone was counted once. The J gene is TRBJ1-1, the V gene TRBV3-1 (or the pseudogene TRBV3-2); D ambiguous. Between the trimmed V and J ends, which lost 2 bases and 4 bases, there was a span of 14 bases. CDR1 is LGHDT and CDR2 is YNNKEL in the germline V gene (reference sequence). This CDR3 is 15 amino acids long. The CDR3 sequence is CASSQSDRAGTEAFF. The CDR3 nucleotides are TGTGCCAGCAGCCAATCCGATCGGGCGGGCACTGAAGCTTTCTTT.

The V and J genes are TRBV11-3 and TRBJ2-1, with D tentatively TRBD1 or TRBD2 (5 bases each). CDR3 length: 16 residues. Trimming removed 1 base from V and 6 bases from J, with 16 bases in between. CDR1 SGHNT and CDR2 YENEEA come from the germline V gene. The CDR3 sequence is CASSLGAGRGGNEQFF. The CDR3 DNA reads as TGTGCCAGCAGCTTAGGAGCAGGGAGAGGAGGCAATGAGCAGTTCTTC.

The chain couples TRBV2 to TRBJ1-5; D ambiguous. Germline CDR1 is SNHLY and CDR2 is FYNNEI. This CDR3 comprises 14 residues. V dropped 7 bases and J dropped 3 bases, with 13 bases sitting between them. The CDR3 bases are TGTGCCAGCAATTACCGAGGTTCCAATCAGCCCCAGCATTTT. Its protein is CASNYRGSNQPQHF.

This clone was recorded once. This chain joins TRBV2 and TRBJ2-5, with TRBD1 matching over 7 bases. This CDR3 comprises 13 residues. Germline CDR1 and CDR2: SNHLY and FYNNEI. With 6 bases clipped from V and 4 bases from J, the junction kept 5 bases outside the gene matches. Here the CDR3 reads CASSVGTVETQYF. As DNA, the CDR3 is TGTGCCAGCAGCGTCGGGACAGTAGAGACCCAGTACTTC.

V gene TRBV19 combines with J gene TRBJ1-4; D perhaps matches TRBD1 (5 bases). Germline-derived CDR1 and CDR2 are LNHDA and SQIVND (reference sequence). Trimming removed 6 bases from V and 0 bases from J, with 11 bases in between. The CDR3 is made up of 15 amino acids. The CDR3 is CASSMGVATNEKLFF. CDR3 nucleotides: TGTGCCAGTAGCATGGGGGTTGCAACTAATGAAAAACTGTTTTTT.

The chain employs TRBV6-5 and TRBJ1-2, with 8 nucleotides matching TRBD1. Germline values: CDR1 MNHEY, CDR2 SVGAGI. The CDR3 loop spans 13 amino acids. The V gene end was trimmed by 5 bases and the J gene end by 8 bases; junction bases not matched to a gene: 7. The CDR3 coding sequence is TGTGCCAGCAGTAACGGACAGGGTCCGGGCTACACCTTC. Protein product: CASSNGQGPGYTF.

The J gene is TRBJ2-4, the V gene TRBV7-8; D is perhaps TRBD2 (5 bases). Deletions cut 5 bases from V and 0 bases from J, with 14 bases between. The V gene's germline CDR1 is SGHVS and CDR2 FQNEAQ. The CDR3 has 16 amino acids. CDR3 bases: TGTGCCAGCAGCCCCGCGGACTTTTTAGCCAAAAACATTCAGTACTTC. Translation: CASSPADFLAKNIQYF.

This clone has only one observation. The CDR3 protein is CASSPRTGSNVQYF. CDR3 bases: TGTGCCAGCAGCCCGCGGACAGGGAGCAACGTGCAGTACTTC. The chain carries TRBV6-2 or TRBV6-3 and TRBJ2-7; 8 positions match TRBD1. V lost 6 bases and J lost 9; bases outside the gene matches: 13. This CDR3 has 14 residues. Germline V gene data show CDR1 as MNHEY and CDR2 as SVGEGT.

J is TRBJ1-1 and V is TRBV19; D is unresolved. CDR3 length equals 15 residues. V gave up 7 bases and J gave up 5 bases, with 20 bases separating them. Germline lookup yields CDR1 LNHDA and CDR2 SQIVND (reference sequence). This CDR3 reads CASTPRAVIWTEAFF. DNA for the CDR3: TGTGCCAGTACCCCGAGGGCGGTTATATGGACTGAAGCTTTCTTT.

The J gene is TRBJ2-7, the V gene TRBV21-1. TRBV21-1 is a pseudogene segment. This CDR3 spans 10 amino acids. For the CDR3, the DNA is TGTGCCAGCAGATTGGACGAGCAGTACTTC. Translating gives CASRLDEQYF.

V usage is TRBV29-1 and J usage is TRBJ1-1; TRBD1 matches 8 bases. Germline CDR1 and CDR2: SQVTM and ANQGSEA. This CDR3 has 15 residues. The junction had 10 bases not matched to a gene; V was cut back by 3 bases and J by 4 bases. CDR3 residues: CSVDTSDRVRTEAFF. In DNA, the CDR3 is TGCAGCGTTGACACATCGGACAGGGTTCGCACTGAAGCTTTCTTT.

This clone was seen many times. The J gene is TRBJ2-7, the V gene TRBV3-1 (or the pseudogene TRBV3-2), with TRBD2 matching over 7 bases. Germline V CDR1 and CDR2: LGHDT, YNNKEL (reference sequence). This CDR3 has 17 residues. J was trimmed by 0 bases and V by 1 base; bases with no gene match: 9. Written as DNA, the CDR3 is TGTGCCAGCAGCCAAGGGACTGGACTAGGTCGCTCCTACGAGCAGTACTTC. Its translation is CASSQGTGLGRSYEQYF.